These 24 T cell receptor beta chains share one sample of origin, sequenced in a study of blood T cell repertoires in COVID-19. This table comes from immunoSEQ multiplex PCR, and its TCRdb copy is limited to in-frame clones, with some not included. The table shows fewer than 150,000 clones, with less than 85% occurring only once. The sample was PBMCs or T cells enriched from blood (not recorded which). These receptors originate from a woman aged 18-35 years who had been exposed to COVID-19.

CDR3 residues: CAWSRQAGGNQPQHF. CDR3 coding DNA: TGTGCCTGGAGTCGTCAAGCCGGGGGCAATCAGCCCCAGCATTTT. This chain joins TRBV30 and TRBJ1-5; D gene ambiguous. Trimming cost V 2 bases and J 2 bases, with 13 bases left between them. The CDR3 is 15 residues long. The germline V gene has CDR1 GTSNPN and CDR2 SVGIG (reference sequence).

The CDR3 reads CASSLSRGQETQYF. Written as DNA, the CDR3 is TGTGCCAGCAGTTTGAGTCGGGGCCAAGAGACCCAGTACTTC. The chain recombines TRBV6-5 with TRBJ2-5; possible D gene TRBD2, 5 bases. The CDR3 has 14 amino acids. Trimming pared 4 bases from V and 1 base from J, leaving 10 bases between. Germline V lookup: CDR1 MNHEY, CDR2 SVGAGI.

In this sample, this clone turned up once. The V and J genes are TRBV6-5 and TRBJ1-1; TRBD1 is a possible D gene (6 bases). Trimming cost V 6 bases and J 0 bases, with 8 bases left between them. Germline CDR1 MNHEY, CDR2 SVGAGI. CDR3 size: 13 residues. The CDR3 region has the DNA TGTGCCAGCAGAAGACAGGTGAACACTGAAGCTTTCTTT. It is translated as CASRRQVNTEAFF.

This chain joins TRBV7-8 and TRBJ2-1, with TRBD1 matching over 11 bases. Per germline, CDR1 SGHVS and CDR2 FQNEAQ. With 7 bases clipped from V and 2 bases from J, the junction kept 4 bases outside the gene matches. The CDR3 covers 15 residues. The DNA of the CDR3 is TGTGCCAGCACTCGGGGACAGGGGGCCTACAATGAGCAGTTCTTC. As protein: CASTRGQGAYNEQFF.

V usage is TRBV27 and J usage is TRBJ1-5, with D perhaps matching TRBD1 (6 bases). V dropped 6 bases and J dropped 7 bases, with 13 bases sitting between them. Germline CDR1 reads MNHEY; CDR2 reads SMNVEV (reference sequence). The CDR3 totals 13 residues. CDR3 DNA sequence: TGTGCCAGCAGCCTTCGGGGGGGCCAGCCCCAGCATTTT. Amino acids: CASSLRGGQPQHF.

The table lists this clone with a few counts. The CDR3 reads CASGGDSNQPQHF. The CDR3 DNA follows: TGTGCCAGCGGAGGAGATAGCAATCAGCCCCAGCATTTT. The chain combines TRBV7-9 with TRBJ1-5; D is undetermined. CDR3 length equals 13 residues. V was shortened by 8 bases and J by 0 bases, with 8 bases between the two germline ends. The germline V gene encodes CDR1 SEHNR and CDR2 FQNEAQ (reference sequence).

The rearrangement links TRBV27 to TRBJ2-7; TRBD1 matches at 9 bases. Germline values: CDR1 MNHEY, CDR2 SMNVEV (reference sequence). Unmatched junction bases numbered 11, after V lost 5 bases and J lost 6 bases. The CDR3 contains 15 residues. The DNA of the CDR3 is TGTGCCAGCAGTCCGTTGGGACAGGGTTACTTCGAGCAGTACTTC. It translates to CASSPLGQGYFEQYF.

This clone was seen a single time. The J gene is TRBJ2-7, the V gene TRBV25-1; no clear D. The V and J ends lost 5 bases and 7 bases respectively, with 15 bases between them. Per germline, CDR1 MGHDK and CDR2 SYGVNS. The CDR3 runs 13 residues. Written as DNA, the CDR3 is TGTGCCAGCAGTTATAAGGTGCTAGGAGAGCAGTACTTC. Amino acid sequence: CASSYKVLGEQYF.

The chain uses TRBV5-1 and TRBJ2-1; TRBD2 matches at 8 bases. Per the germline V gene, CDR1 is SGHRS and CDR2 is YFSETQ. J gave up 5 bases and V 4 bases, and 5 bases lay outside the gene matches. CDR3 size: 14 residues. CDR3 nucleotides: TGCGCCAGCAGCAGCGGGAGAGGAAACAATGAGCAGTTCTTC. Translating it yields CASSSGRGNNEQFF.

The V call is TRBV2, the J call TRBJ1-6; 8 bases align to TRBD1. The trim removed 6 bases at V and 9 bases at J, leaving 1 base unmatched. Germline loops: CDR1 SNHLY, CDR2 FYNNEI. This CDR3 contains 12 residues. The CDR3: CASRGTGSPLHF. As DNA, the CDR3 is TGTGCCAGCAGGGGGACAGGTTCACCCCTCCACTTT. Full variable domain (outside the CDR3, taken from reference TRBV2 and TRBJ1-6): EPEVTQTPSHQVTQMGQEVILRCVPISNHLYFYWYRQILGQKVEFLVSFYNNEISEKSEIFDDQFSVERPDGSNFTLKIRSTKLEDSAMYFCASRGTGSPLHFGNGTRLTVT.

The gene calls are TRBV7-6 and TRBJ2-3; the D gene is possibly TRBD2 (6 bases). This CDR3 contains 15 residues. Trimming left V 3 bases short and J 2 bases short, with 12 bases between. Looked up from germline, CDR1 is SGHVS and CDR2 is FNYEAQ. CDR3: CASSFSSVNTDTQYF. The CDR3 bases are TGTGCCAGCAGCTTTTCTAGCGTCAACACAGATACGCAGTATTTT. The entire variable domain, with the rest obtained from reference TRBV7-6 and TRBJ2-3, is as follows: GAGVSQSPRYKVTKRGQDVALRCDPISGHVSLYWYRQALGQGPEFLTYFNYEAQQDKSGLPNDRFSAERPEGSISTLTIQRTEQRDSAMYRCASSFSSVNTDTQYFGPGTRLTVL.

In its sample, this clone was seen once. This chain links TRBV2 with TRBJ2-5, with 7 bases that match TRBD1. The germline gives CDR1 SNHLY, CDR2 FYNNEI. This CDR3 contains 14 residues. J gave up 9 bases and V 0 bases, and 7 bases lay outside the gene matches. This CDR3 is CASSEAQGFGAQYF. In DNA, the CDR3 is TGTGCCAGCAGTGAAGCACAGGGGTTTGGGGCCCAGTACTTC.

This clone appeared a single time. The chain uses TRBV10-1 and TRBJ2-2, with TRBD2 identical over 7 bases. V dropped 8 bases and J dropped 2; count of bases not matched to a gene: 5. The CDR3 is made up of 14 amino acids. Germline V lookup: CDR1 WNHNN, CDR2 SYGVQD (reference sequence). CDR3 amino acids: CASGASGNTGELFF. In DNA, the CDR3 is TGCGCCAGCGGGGCTAGCGGTAACACCGGGGAGCTGTTTTTT.

V usage is TRBV4-3 and J usage is TRBJ2-5; the match to TRBD1 covers 7 bases. V trimming: 4 bases; J trimming: 2 bases; junction bases outside the gene matches: 7. CDR1 and CDR2 (germline): LGHNA, YSLEER. The CDR3 has 15 residues. This chain's CDR3 is CASSRITGQQETQYF. The DNA for the CDR3 is TGCGCCAGCAGCCGAATTACGGGACAGCAAGAGACCCAGTACTTC.

The rearrangement uses TRBV3-1 (or the pseudogene TRBV3-2) and TRBJ2-5, with 15 bases aligning to TRBD2. Germline values: CDR1 LGHDT, CDR2 YNNKEL (reference sequence). This CDR3 has 17 residues. V lost 4 bases to trimming and J lost 6 bases; unmatched junction nucleotides: 9. CDR3 in amino acids: CASSPRTSGRAYKTQYF. CDR3 in DNA: TGTGCCAGCAGCCCCCGGACTAGCGGGAGGGCCTACAAGACCCAGTACTTC.

The J gene is TRBJ2-6, the V gene TRBV11-2, with D unclear. Between the trimmed V and J ends, which lost 2 bases and 3 bases, there was a span of 5 bases. This CDR3 contains 14 residues. Germline V CDR1 and CDR2: SGHAT, FQNNGV. The CDR3, as DNA: TGTGCCAGCAGCTTACCTTATGGGGCCAACGTCCTGACTTTC. Protein: CASSLPYGANVLTF.

This clone appeared once. The chain links TRBV7-9 to TRBJ1-1; tentatively, D is TRBD1 (6 bases). The CDR3 sequence is 19 residues long. Germline-derived CDR1 and CDR2 are SEHNR and FQNEAQ (reference sequence). V lost 5 bases to trimming and J lost 2 bases, with 27 bases between them. CDR3 amino acids: CASSSGTTLHRGANTEAFF. The DNA of the CDR3 is TGTGCCAGCAGCAGTGGGACAACCCTTCACCGGGGGGCTAACACTGAAGCTTTCTTT.

This clone was detected only once. The chain combines TRBV7-9 with TRBJ2-5, with D perhaps matching TRBD1 (6 bases). The CDR3 covers 15 residues. Trimming left V 5 bases short and J 1 base short, with 14 bases between. Germline V CDR1 and CDR2: SEHNR, FQNEAQ (reference sequence). Written as DNA, the CDR3 is TGTGCCAGCAGCACAGTGGGACATAGCCAAGAGACCCAGTACTTC. Its protein product is CASSTVGHSQETQYF. Together with reference TRBV7-9 and TRBJ2-5, the CDR3 gives the full variable domain: DTGVSQNPRHKITKRGQNVTFRCDPISEHNRLYWYRQTLGQGPEFLTYFQNEAQLEKSRLLSDRFSAERPKGSFSTLEIQRTEQGDSAMYLCASSTVGHSQETQYFGPGTRLLVL.

This clone was counted once. J is TRBJ1-2 and V is TRBV2; 7 positions match TRBD1. The CDR3 spans 11 residues. V lost 8 bases to trimming and J lost 8 bases; unmatched junction nucleotides: 5. Germline V CDR1 and CDR2: SNHLY, FYNNEI. The CDR3 sequence: CASDGTEGYTF. Here the CDR3 DNA reads TGTGCCAGCGACGGGACAGAAGGCTACACCTTC.

This clone was detected a few times. V usage is TRBV5-6 and J usage is TRBJ1-6; no clear D. CDR1 and CDR2 from the germline V gene are SGHDT and YYEEEE. The germline V and J ends were trimmed by 0 bases and 7 bases, with 5 bases remaining between them. The CDR3 runs 13 residues. In DNA, the CDR3 is TGTGCCAGCAGCTTGGCGGGGAATTCACCCCTCCACTTT. It encodes CASSLAGNSPLHF. The variable domain in full, completed from reference TRBV5-6 and TRBJ1-6, reads DAGVTQSPTHLIKTRGQQVTLRCSPKSGHDTVSWYQQALGQGPQFIFQYYEEEERQRGNFPDRFSGHQFPNYSSELNVNALLLGDSALYLCASSLAGNSPLHFGNGTRLTVT.

The chain links TRBV11-3 to TRBJ1-1; D perhaps matches TRBD1 (5 bases). V gave up 3 bases and J gave up 5 bases, with 10 bases separating them. Germline CDR1 is SGHNT and CDR2 is YENEEA. The CDR3 length is 13 residues. The CDR3 loop reads CASSFLEGTEAFF. CDR3 bases: TGTGCCAGCAGCTTCCTGGAGGGGACTGAAGCTTTCTTT.

This chain uses TRBV5-4 with TRBJ2-3, with 11 bases that match TRBD2. CDR1 is SGHNT and CDR2 is YYREEE in the germline V gene (reference sequence). The V and J ends lost 1 base and 4 bases, in that order; junction bases with no gene match: 8. The CDR3 has 17 residues. The CDR3 here is CASSLRVLAGVPDTQYF. DNA for the CDR3: TGTGCCAGCAGCTTGAGGGTACTAGCGGGAGTCCCAGATACGCAGTATTTT.

The genes are TRBV19 and TRBJ1-1; a weak D match, TRBD1 (6 bases). V was clipped by 2 bases and J by 4 bases, with 23 bases between them. This CDR3 contains 18 residues. Germline loops: CDR1 LNHDA, CDR2 SQIVND (reference sequence). The CDR3 sequence is CASSISPGSGRGVTEAFF. The CDR3 DNA reads as TGTGCCAGTAGTATATCTCCCGGAAGTGGCAGGGGAGTCACTGAAGCTTTCTTT. The variable domain in full, with the rest retrieved from reference TRBV19 and TRBJ1-1, is DGGITQSPKYLFRKEGQNVTLSCEQNLNHDAMYWYRQDPGQGLRLIYYSQIVNDFQKGDIAEGYSVSREKKESFPLTVTSAQKNPTAFYLCASSISPGSGRGVTEAFFGQGTRLTVV.

The chain carries TRBV5-1 and TRBJ2-7; D unclear. CDR3 length equals 15 residues. The germline V gene encodes CDR1 SGHRS and CDR2 YFSETQ. V dropped 4 bases and J dropped 5 bases, with 19 bases sitting between them. The CDR3 nucleotides read TGCGCCAGCAGCCGCGGCAGTCCTAGATTTGACGAGCAGTACTTC. It yields the protein CASSRGSPRFDEQYF.